This T cell receptor beta chain was recovered during a study of beta chain features in type 1 diabetes (dated by TCRdb to the late 2010s). Broadly, across the study: No differences in mean age, gender distribution, total cell number or subset yield were found between patients and healthy donors. A total of some 100,000,000 sorted cells were examined across all samples, and a strong correlation was observed between cell number per subset and RNA yield. The study compared the TCRB repertoires of sorted circulating CD4+ T cell subsets in recently diagnosed type 1 diabetes patients with those in matched healthy donors. Whereas all 30 or so donors provided naive and central memory subsets, regulatory and stem cell-like memory subsets were isolated from just 8 patients and roughly eight healthy donors. Broad study findings and their caveats: Shorter templates might be favored by PCR, yet because patient and control samples were amplified and corrected together, any such skew would affect both groups equally. The naive, central memory and regulatory TCRB repertoires appeared to resemble one another more closely among patients than among healthy donors. In all four CD4+ subsets, TCRB CDR3 length was moderately but significantly shorter in type 1 diabetes patients. Patients with type 1 diabetes made fewer insertions and deleted more nucleotides at VDJ recombination sites, implying thymic rearrangement abnormalities. Because cDNA was sequenced instead of genomic DNA, highly expressing activated cells could be over-represented, though the groups showed no difference in activation or CD3 levels. Because the HLA sub-analyses included only small numbers of individuals, any influence of HLA type on TCRB rearrangement was left unresolved.

Each donor gave one peripheral blood draw, approximately 0.11 L on average, collected into heparinised tubes. Using a panel that included CD45RO, CCR7, CD25, CD127, CD95 and CD27, naive, central memory, regulatory and stem cell-like memory CD4+ T cells were sorted on a BD FACSAria II. A purity above 98% was achieved for all sorted populations. PBMCs were isolated right away by Lymphoprep density gradient centrifugation and were stained directly, without culture. So that batch effects would be minimized, each experiment stained and sorted samples in pairs, pairing one healthy donor with one patient. The CDR3 spans 14 residues, from the cysteine through the phenylalanine. Left in the record is the CDR3 DNA by itself, 42 bases read in frame from the first base. The germline V gene yields SGHDN for CDR1 and FVKESK for CDR2. Trimming takes 2 bases from V and 6 bases from J, and the germline ends sit 14 bases apart.

The entire amount of isolated RNA was reverse transcribed using the High Capacity cDNA Reverse Transcription Kit, so the sequenced TCRB transcripts were expressed ones. Deep immunoSEQ sequencing was performed on naive, central memory and regulatory T cell samples, with an average of roughly 3.6 million total reads per sample. Sorted cells were lysed in RLT buffer, and RNA was extracted using DNase-treated RNeasy Micro or Mini kits according to cell number. To prevent cross-contamination, every cell subset was processed on its own, while patient and healthy donor samples were processed together. TCRB sequences were amplified from cDNA with the immunoSEQ multiplex PCR, producing 87-bp fragments spanning the CDR3 region. Amplicons were sequenced on the Illumina HiSeq platform. The published analysis was carried out like this. PCR bias was computationally corrected using synthetic template baselines, reads within Hamming distance 2 were collapsed, and singletons that could not be merged were discarded. Reads were aligned to IMGT to assign V, D and J genes, CDR3 length, and insertions or deletions at six rearrangement sites. Within each subset, clonotype counts were normalized to sorted cell number, and only after that were true diversity and Gini coefficients computed with the tcR R package. The overlap coefficient, calculated on TCRB nucleotide sequences, was used to quantify repertoire sharing. Out-of-frame TCRB sequences from naive cells were analyzed as a proxy for the pre-selection repertoire. Drawn from immuneACCESS, this table holds only the in-frame rearrangements with V and J called that TCRdb kept. Clones are partly lost; checked studies trace under half to an unresolved V gene and leave the rest unexplained. The V and J calls and clone size are taken from that table; D and trimming were inferred from the DNA. The sample includes about 740,000 clones, with 13% observed a single time. The top ten constitute about 0.02% of the sample.

As for this clone: The antigen this receptor binds is unknown. Within one base of it there is no much larger clone, and no base qualities were kept.

The source is a man between 18 and 35 years old with type 1 diabetes. Sequenced sample: naive CD4+ T cells from blood. The sample's cell subset or site label, decoded: true naive CD4+ T cells. Rearrangement joined TRBV14 to TRBJ2-7, with no confidently assigned D gene. The nucleotide sequence reads as follows: TGTGCCAGCAGCCAACAATCCGAGTGGGGCGAGCAGTACTTC. Translated, it reads CASSQQSEWGEQYF.